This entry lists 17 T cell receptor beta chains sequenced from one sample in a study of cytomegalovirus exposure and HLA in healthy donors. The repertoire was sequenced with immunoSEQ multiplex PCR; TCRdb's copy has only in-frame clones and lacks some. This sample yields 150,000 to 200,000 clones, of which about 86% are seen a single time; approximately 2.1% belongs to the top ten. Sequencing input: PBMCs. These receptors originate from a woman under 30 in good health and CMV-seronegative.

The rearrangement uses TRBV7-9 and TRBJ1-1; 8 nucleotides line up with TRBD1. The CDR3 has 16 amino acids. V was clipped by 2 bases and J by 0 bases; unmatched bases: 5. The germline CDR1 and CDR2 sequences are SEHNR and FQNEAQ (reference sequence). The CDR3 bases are TGTGCCAGCAGCTTACGGACAGGGCTCATGAACACTGAAGCTTTCTTT. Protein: CASSLRTGLMNTEAFF.

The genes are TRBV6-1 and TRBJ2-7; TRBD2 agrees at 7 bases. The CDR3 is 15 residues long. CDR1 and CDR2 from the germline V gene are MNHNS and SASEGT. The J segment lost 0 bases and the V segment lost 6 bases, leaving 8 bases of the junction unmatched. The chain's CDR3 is CASRESSGRSYEQYF. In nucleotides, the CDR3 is TGTGCCAGCAGAGAGTCTAGCGGACGCTCCTACGAGCAGTACTTC.

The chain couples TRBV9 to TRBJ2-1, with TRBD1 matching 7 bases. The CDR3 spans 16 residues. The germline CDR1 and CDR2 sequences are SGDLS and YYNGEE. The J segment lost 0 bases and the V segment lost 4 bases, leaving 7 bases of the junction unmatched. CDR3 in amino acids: CASSPRDSSSYNEQFF. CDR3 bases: TGTGCCAGCAGCCCTAGGGACAGTAGCTCCTACAATGAGCAGTTCTTC.

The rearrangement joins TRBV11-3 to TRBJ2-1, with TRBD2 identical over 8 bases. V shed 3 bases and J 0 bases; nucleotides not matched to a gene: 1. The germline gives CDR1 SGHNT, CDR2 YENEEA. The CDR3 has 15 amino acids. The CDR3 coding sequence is TGTGCCAGCAGCTTTAGCGGGAACTCCTACAATGAGCAGTTCTTC. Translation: CASSFSGNSYNEQFF.

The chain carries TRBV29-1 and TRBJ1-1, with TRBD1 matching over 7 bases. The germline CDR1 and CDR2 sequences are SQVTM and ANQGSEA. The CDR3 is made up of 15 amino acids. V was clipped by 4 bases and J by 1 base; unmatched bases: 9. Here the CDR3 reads CSVVPGAGGNTEAFF. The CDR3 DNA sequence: TGCAGCGTTGTGCCTGGGGCAGGGGGGAACACTGAAGCTTTCTTT.

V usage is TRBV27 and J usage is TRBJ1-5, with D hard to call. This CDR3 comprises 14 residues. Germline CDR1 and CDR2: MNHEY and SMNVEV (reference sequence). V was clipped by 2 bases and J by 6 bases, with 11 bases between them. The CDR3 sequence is CASSLEGVGQPQHF. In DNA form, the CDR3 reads TGTGCCAGCAGTTTAGAGGGTGTGGGTCAGCCCCAGCATTTT.

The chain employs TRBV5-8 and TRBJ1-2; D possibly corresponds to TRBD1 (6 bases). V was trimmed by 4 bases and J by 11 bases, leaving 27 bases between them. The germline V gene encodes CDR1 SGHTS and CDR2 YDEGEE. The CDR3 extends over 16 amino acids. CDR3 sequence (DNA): TGTGCCAGCAGCCAGAGGGACTACAAAGGGGGATGGCCTTACACCTTC. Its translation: CASSQRDYKGGWPYTF.

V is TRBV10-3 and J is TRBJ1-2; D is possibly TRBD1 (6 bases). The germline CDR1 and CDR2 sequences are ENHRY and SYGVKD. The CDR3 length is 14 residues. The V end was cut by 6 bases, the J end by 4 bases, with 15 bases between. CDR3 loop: CAIRGTSMGYGYTF. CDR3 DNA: TGTGCCATCAGAGGGACATCAATGGGCTATGGCTACACCTTC.

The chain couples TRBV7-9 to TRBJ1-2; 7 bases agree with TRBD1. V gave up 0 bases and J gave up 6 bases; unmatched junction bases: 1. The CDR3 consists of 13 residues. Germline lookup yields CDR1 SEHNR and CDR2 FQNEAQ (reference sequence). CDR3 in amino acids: CASSLATGHGYTF. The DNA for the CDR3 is TGTGCCAGCAGCTTAGCGACAGGGCATGGCTACACCTTC.

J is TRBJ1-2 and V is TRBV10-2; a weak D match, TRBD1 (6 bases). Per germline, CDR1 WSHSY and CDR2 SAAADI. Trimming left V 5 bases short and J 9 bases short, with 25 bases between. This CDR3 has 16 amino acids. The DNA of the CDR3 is TGCGCCAGCAGTCCGACCACTGGGACATTTAGTACGAGCTACACCTTC. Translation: CASSPTTGTFSTSYTF.

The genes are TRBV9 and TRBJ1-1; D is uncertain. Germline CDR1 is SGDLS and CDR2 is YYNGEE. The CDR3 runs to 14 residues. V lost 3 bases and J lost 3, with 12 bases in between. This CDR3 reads CASSAPPLYTEAFF. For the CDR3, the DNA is TGTGCCAGCAGCGCCCCACCACTATACACTGAAGCTTTCTTT.

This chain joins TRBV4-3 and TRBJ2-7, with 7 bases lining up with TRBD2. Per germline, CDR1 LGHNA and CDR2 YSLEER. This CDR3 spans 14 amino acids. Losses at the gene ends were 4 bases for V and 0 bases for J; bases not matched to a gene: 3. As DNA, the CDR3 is TGCGCCAGCAGCCCAAGCGGGACCTCCTACGAGCAGTACTTC. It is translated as CASSPSGTSYEQYF.

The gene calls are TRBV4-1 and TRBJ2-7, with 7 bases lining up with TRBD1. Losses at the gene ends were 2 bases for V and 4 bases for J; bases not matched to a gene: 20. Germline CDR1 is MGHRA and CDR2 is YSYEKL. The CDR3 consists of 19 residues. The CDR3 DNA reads TGCGCCAGCAGCCAATTCAGGGGTTCCGCAGGACAGGAACCATACGAGCAGTACTTC. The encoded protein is CASSQFRGSAGQEPYEQYF.

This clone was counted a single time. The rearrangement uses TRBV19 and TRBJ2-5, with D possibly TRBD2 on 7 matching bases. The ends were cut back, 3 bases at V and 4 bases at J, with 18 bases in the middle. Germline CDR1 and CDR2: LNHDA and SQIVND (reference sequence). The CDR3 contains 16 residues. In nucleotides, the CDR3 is TGTGCCAGTAGTATCGTAGTCGCAGGGGAGGGAGAGACCCAGTACTTC. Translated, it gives CASSIVVAGEGETQYF.

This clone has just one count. DNA for the CDR3: TGTGCCAGCAAACAGGGCTTGAACACTGAAGCTTTCTTT. This translates into CASKQGLNTEAFF. This chain connects TRBV6-1 to TRBJ1-1; a possible D gene is TRBD1 (6 bases). Germline V CDR1 and CDR2: MNHNS, SASEGT. CDR3 size: 13 residues. V was shortened by 7 bases and J by 0 bases, with 9 bases between the two germline ends.

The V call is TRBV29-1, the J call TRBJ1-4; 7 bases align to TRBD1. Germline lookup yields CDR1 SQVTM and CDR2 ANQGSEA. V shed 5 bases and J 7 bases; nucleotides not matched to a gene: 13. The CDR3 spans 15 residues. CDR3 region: CSVNSLEGASEKLFF. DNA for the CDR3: TGCAGCGTTAACTCACTCGAGGGGGCGAGTGAAAAACTGTTTTTT.

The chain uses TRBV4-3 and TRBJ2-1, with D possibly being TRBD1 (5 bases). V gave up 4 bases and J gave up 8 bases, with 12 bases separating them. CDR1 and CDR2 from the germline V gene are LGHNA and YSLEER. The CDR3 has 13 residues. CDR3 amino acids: CASSRGRVYEQFF. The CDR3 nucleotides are TGCGCCAGCAGCCGGGGCAGGGTCTATGAGCAGTTCTTC.